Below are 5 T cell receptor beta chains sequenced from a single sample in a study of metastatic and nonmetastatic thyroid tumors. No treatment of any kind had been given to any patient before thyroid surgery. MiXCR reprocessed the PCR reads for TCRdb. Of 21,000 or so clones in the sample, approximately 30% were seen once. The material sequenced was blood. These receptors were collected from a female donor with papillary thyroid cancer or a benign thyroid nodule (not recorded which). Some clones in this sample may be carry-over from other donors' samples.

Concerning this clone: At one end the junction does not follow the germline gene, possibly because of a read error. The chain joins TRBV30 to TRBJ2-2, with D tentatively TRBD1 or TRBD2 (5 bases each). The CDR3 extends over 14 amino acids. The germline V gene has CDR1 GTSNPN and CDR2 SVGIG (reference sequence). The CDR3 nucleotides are TGTGACTGGAGTGGTGGGAAAGGGACCGGGGACCTGTTTTTT. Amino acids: CDWSGGKGTGDLFF.

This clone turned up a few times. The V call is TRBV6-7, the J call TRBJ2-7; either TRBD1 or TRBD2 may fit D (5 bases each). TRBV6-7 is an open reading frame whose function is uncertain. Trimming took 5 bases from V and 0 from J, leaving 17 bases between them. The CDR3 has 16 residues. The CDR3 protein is CASSGGRAADSYEQYF. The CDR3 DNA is TGTGCCAGCAGTGGGGGTAGGGCAGCAGACTCCTACGAGCAGTACTTC.

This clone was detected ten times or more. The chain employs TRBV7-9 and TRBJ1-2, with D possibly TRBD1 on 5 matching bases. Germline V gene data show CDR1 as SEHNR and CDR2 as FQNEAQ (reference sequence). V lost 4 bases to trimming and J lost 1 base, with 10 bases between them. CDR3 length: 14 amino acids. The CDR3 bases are TGTGCCAGCAGCTCCGAGGGGATTAACTATGGCTACACCTTC. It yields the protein CASSSEGINYGYTF.

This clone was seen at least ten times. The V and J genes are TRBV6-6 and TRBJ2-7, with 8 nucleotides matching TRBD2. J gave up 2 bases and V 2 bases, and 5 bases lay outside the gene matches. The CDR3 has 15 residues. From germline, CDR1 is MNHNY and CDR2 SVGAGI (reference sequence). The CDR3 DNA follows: TGTGCCAGCAGTTACGGCGGGGGGCGAGCCTACGAGCAGTACTTC. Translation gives CASSYGGGRAYEQYF.

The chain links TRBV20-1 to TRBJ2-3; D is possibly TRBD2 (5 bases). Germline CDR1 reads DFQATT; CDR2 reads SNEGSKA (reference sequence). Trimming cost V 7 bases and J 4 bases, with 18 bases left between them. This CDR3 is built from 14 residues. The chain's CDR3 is CSESPRTHADTQYF. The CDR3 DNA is TGCAGTGAGAGCCCCAGGACTCACGCAGATACGCAGTATTTT.